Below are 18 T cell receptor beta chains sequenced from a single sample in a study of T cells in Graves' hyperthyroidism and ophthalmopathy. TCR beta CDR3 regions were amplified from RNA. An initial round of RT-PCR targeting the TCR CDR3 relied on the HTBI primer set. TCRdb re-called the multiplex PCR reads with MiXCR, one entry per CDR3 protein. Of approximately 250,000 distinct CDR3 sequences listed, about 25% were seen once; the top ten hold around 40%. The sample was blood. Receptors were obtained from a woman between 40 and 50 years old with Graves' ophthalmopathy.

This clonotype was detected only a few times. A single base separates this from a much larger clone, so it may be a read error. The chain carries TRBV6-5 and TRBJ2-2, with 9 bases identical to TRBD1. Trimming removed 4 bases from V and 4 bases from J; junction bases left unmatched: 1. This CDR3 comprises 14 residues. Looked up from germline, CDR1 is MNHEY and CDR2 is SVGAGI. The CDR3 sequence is CASSWTGVTGELFF. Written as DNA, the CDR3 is TGTGCCAGCAGTTGGACAGGGGTCACCGGGGAGCTGTTTTTT.

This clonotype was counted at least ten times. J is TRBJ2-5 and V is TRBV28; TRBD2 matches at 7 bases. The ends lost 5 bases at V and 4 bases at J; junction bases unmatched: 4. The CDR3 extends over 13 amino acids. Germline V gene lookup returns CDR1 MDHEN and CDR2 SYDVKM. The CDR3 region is CASSPGLRETQYF. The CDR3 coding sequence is TGTGCCAGCAGTCCGGGACTACGAGAGACCCAGTACTTC. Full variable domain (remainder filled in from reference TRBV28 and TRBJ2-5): DVKVTQSSRYLVKRTGEKVFLECVQDMDHENMFWYRQDPGLGLRLIYFSYDVKMKEKGDIPEGYSVSREKKERFSLILESASTNQTSMYLCASSPGLRETQYFGPGTRLLVL.

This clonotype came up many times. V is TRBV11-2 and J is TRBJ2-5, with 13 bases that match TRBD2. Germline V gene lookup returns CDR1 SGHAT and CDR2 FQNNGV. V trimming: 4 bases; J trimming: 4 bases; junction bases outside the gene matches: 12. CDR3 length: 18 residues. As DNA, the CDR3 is TGTGCCAGCAGCTCCCAGCGGACTAGCGGGAGTGGGATAGAGACCCAGTACTTC. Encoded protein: CASSSQRTSGSGIETQYF.

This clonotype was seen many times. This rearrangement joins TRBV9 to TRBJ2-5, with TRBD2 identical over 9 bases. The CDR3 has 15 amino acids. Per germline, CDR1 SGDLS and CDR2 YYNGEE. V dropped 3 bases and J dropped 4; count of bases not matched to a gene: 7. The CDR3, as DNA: TGTGCCAGCAGCGAGACTAGCGGCCTCGGAGAGACCCAGTACTTC. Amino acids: CASSETSGLGETQYF.

CDR3 loop: CASSPPIPRGHEQYF. CDR3 coding DNA: TGTGCCAGCTCACCACCGATCCCCAGGGGGCACGAGCAGTACTTC. The V gene is TRBV18, the J gene TRBJ2-7, with 8 bases aligning to TRBD1. CDR3 length: 15 residues. Germline V gene data show CDR1 as KGHSH and CDR2 as LQKENI. V shed 0 bases, J shed 5 bases, and the junction held 6 bases outside the gene matches.

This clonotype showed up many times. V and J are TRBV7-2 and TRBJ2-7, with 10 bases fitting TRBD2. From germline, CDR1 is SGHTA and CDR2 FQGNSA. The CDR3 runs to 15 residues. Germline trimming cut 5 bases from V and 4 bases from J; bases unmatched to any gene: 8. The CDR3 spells CASSPDLTSGYEQYF. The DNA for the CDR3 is TGTGCCAGCAGCCCCGACCTGACTAGCGGGTACGAGCAGTACTTC.

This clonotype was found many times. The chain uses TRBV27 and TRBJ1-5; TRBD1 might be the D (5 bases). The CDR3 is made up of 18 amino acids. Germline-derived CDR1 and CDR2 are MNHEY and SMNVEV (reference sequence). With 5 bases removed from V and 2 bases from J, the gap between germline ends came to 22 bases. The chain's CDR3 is CASSRMGRTLGRNQPQHF. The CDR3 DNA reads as TGTGCCAGCAGTCGAATGGGACGGACTCTGGGTCGCAATCAGCCCCAGCATTTT.

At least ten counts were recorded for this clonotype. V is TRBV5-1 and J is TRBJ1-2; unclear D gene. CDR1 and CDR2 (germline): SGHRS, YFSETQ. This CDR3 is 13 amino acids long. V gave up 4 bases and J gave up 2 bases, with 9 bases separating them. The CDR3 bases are TGCGCCAGCAGCACAGAAGTAAACTATGGCTACACCTTC. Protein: CASSTEVNYGYTF.

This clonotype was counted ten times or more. As DNA, the CDR3 is TGTGCCAGCAGCTTAGGTCCGAGACCCGACCGCTACGAGCAGTACTTC. It is translated as CASSLGPRPDRYEQYF. The gene calls are TRBV11-3 and TRBJ2-7; D remains unclear. This CDR3 contains 16 residues. Between the trimmed V and J ends, which lost 1 base and 3 bases, there was a span of 16 bases. Germline V gene sequence: CDR1 SGHNT, CDR2 YENEEA.

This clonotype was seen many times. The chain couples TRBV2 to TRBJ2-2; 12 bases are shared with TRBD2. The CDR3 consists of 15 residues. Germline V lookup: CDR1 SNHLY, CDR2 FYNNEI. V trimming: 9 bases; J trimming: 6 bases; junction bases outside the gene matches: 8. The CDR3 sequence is CARSMTSGSPGELFF. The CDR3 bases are TGTGCCAGGTCGATGACTAGCGGGAGCCCCGGGGAGCTGTTTTTT.

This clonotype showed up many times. For the CDR3, the DNA is TGCAGCGTTCGGTCACCCGGGGAGACCCAGTACTTC. It yields the protein CSVRSPGETQYF. This chain connects TRBV29-1 to TRBJ2-5; no reliable D call. Germline values: CDR1 SQVTM, CDR2 ANQGSEA. V gave up 5 bases and J gave up 5 bases, with 12 bases separating them. The CDR3 is made up of 12 amino acids.

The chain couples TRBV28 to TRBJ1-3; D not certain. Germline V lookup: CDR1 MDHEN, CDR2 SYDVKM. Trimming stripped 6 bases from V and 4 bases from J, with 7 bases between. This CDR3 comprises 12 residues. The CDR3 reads CASRGSGNTIYF. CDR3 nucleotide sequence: TGTGCCAGCAGAGGGTCCGGAAACACCATATATTTT.

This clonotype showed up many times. The CDR3 bases are TGCGCCAGCAGCCAGCGTGCCAGAGGAGAGACCCAGTACTTC. It codes for CASSQRARGETQYF. This chain joins TRBV5-1 and TRBJ2-5; D not resolved. CDR1 and CDR2 from the germline V gene are SGHRS and YFSETQ. The CDR3 length is 14 residues. Deletions cut 4 bases from V and 4 bases from J, with 14 bases between.

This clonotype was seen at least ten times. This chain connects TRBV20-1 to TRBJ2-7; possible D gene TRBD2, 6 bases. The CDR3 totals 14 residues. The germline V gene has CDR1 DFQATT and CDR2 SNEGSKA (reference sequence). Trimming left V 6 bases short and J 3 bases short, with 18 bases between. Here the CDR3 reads CSATPASANYEQYF. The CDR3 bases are TGCAGTGCCACGCCCGCTAGCGCCAACTACGAGCAGTACTTC.

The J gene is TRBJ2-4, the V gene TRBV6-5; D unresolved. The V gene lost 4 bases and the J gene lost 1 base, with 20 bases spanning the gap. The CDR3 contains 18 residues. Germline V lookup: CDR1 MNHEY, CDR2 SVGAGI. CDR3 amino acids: CASSSRLLVAEAKNIQYF. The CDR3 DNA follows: TGTGCCAGCAGTTCGAGGCTCCTAGTCGCCGAGGCCAAAAACATTCAGTACTTC.

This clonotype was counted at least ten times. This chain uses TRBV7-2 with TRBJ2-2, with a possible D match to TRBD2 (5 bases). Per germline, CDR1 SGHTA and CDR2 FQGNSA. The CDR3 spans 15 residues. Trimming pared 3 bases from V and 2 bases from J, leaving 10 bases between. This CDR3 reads CASSFRRANTGELFF. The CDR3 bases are TGTGCCAGCAGCTTTCGGCGGGCAAACACCGGGGAGCTGTTTTTT.

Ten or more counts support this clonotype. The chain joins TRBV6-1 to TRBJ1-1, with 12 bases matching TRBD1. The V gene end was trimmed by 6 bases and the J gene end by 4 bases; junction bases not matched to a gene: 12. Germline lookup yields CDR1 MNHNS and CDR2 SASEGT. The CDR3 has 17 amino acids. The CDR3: CASSQGQGALLGTEAFF. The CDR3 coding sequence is TGTGCCAGCAGCCAGGGACAGGGGGCCTTATTAGGCACTGAAGCTTTCTTT.

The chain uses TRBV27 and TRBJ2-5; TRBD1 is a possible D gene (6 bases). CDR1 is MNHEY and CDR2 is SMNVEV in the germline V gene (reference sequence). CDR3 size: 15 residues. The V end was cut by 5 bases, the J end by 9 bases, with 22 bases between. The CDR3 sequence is CASSTVFSGETAQYF. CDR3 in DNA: TGTGCCAGCAGTACCGTCTTTTCAGGGGAGACGGCCCAGTACTTC.